The clone carrying this T cell receptor (beta chain) was counted a few times. Its antigen is as yet unknown. The data stem from a study of regulatory T cells in long-lasting Graves disease. Study-level findings and limits: New patients shared roughly 980 public clonotypes, fewer than the roughly 3,000 shared by persistent patients. Because few samples were included, accuracy may have been lower. Newly diagnosed disease favored TRBV20-1 and TRBJ2-1 over persistent disease.

CDR3 regions were amplified by Arm-PCR using iRepertoire HTBI primers to build TCR beta libraries. TCRdb analysed the multiplex PCR reads with MiXCR anew, one entry per CDR3 protein. The repertoire includes fewer than 450,000 distinct CDR3 sequences, under 25% of them detected once, and under 25% sits in the top ten. Germline V gives CDR1 LGHDT, CDR2 YNNKEL (reference sequence). V lost 0 bases to trimming and J lost 2 bases, with 8 bases between them. The CDR3 length is 15 residues. Time point described: persistent/refractory GD, antithyroid drugs over 5 years with positive TRAb. The authors made the TCR library using RNA they extracted from PBMCs.

This TCR was sampled from a female donor with Graves disease. The starting material was peripheral blood mononuclear cells (PBMCs), obtained when the disease was refractory, from a patient treated with antithyroid drugs. The chain uses TRBV3-1 and TRBJ1-5, with D unclear. The CDR3 sequence is CASSQDHWGNQPQHF. As DNA, the CDR3 is TGTGCCAGCAGCCAAGATCACTGGGGCAATCAGCCCCAGCATTTT.